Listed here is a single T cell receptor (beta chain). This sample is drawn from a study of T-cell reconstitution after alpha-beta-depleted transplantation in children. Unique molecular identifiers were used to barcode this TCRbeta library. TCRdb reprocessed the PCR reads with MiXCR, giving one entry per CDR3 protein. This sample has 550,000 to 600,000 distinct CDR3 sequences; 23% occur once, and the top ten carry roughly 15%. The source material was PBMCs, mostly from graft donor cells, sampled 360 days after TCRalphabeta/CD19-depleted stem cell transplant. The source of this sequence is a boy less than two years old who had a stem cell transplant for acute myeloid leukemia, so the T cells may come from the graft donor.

CDR3 amino acids: CSARVAGSSNQPQHF. CDR3 coding DNA: TGCAGTGCTAGAGTGGCGGGTTCGAGCAATCAGCCCCAGCATTTT. The chain is built from TRBV20-1 and TRBJ1-5; D is unresolved. The CDR3 contains 15 residues. Per the germline V gene, CDR1 is DFQATT and CDR2 is SNEGSKA (reference sequence). Trimming took off 1 base at V and 1 base at J, with 11 bases between the two ends.